Below, 27 T cell receptor beta chains from the same sample are listed, as sequenced in a study of shared clonotypes between healthy human individuals. Naivety among CD8 cells was defined by CD45RO negativity and positive CCR7 selection, thereby excluding terminally differentiated effector memory CD45RA+ cells. Here immunoSEQ multiplex PCR was the method, and the copy in TCRdb shows in-frame clones only, minus some. The sample includes hundreds of thousands of clones, 90% to 95% seen only once; the top ten take approximately 25%. Sequenced input: naive CD8+ T cells sorted from blood. These receptors originate from a man aged 25-40 years in good health.

The rearrangement uses TRBV5-1 and TRBJ2-7; 10 bases fit TRBD1. The V gene end was trimmed by 4 bases and the J gene end by 4 bases; junction bases not matched to a gene: 5. CDR3 size: 14 residues. Germline CDR1 SGHRS, CDR2 YFSETQ. CDR3 DNA: TGCGCCAGCAGCCATGACAGGGGGCCGTACGAGCAGTACTTC. Protein product: CASSHDRGPYEQYF. Full variable domain (rest looked up from reference TRBV5-1 and TRBJ2-7): KAGVTQTPRYLIKTRGQQVTLSCSPISGHRSVSWYQQTPGQGLQFLFEYFSETQRNKGNFPGRFSGRQFSNSRSEMNVSTLELGDSALYLCASSHDRGPYEQYFGPGTRLTVT.

The genes are TRBV13 and TRBJ2-5, with D tentatively TRBD1 (6 bases). Germline loops: CDR1 PRHDT, CDR2 FYEKMQ (reference sequence). The CDR3 covers 14 residues. V was pared by 2 bases and J by 3 bases, with 10 bases between. CDR3 coding DNA: TGTGCCAGCAGCTTACGGACAGCCGAAGAGACCCAGTACTTC. As protein: CASSLRTAEETQYF. Based on the CDR3 plus reference TRBV13 and TRBJ2-5, the full variable domain is AAGVIQSPRHLIKEKRETATLKCYPIPRHDTVYWYQQGPGQDPQFLISFYEKMQSDKGSIPDRFSAQQFSDYHSELNMSSLELGDSALYFCASSLRTAEETQYFGPGTRLLVL.

The rearrangement joins TRBV9 to TRBJ2-1; TRBD1 might be the D (7 bases). This CDR3 is built from 16 residues. V lost 0 bases and J lost 7, with 17 bases in between. Germline assignment: CDR1 SGDLS and CDR2 YYNGEE. This chain's CDR3 is CASSVEGGGTSNEQFF. CDR3 nucleotide sequence: TGTGCCAGCAGCGTAGAAGGAGGGGGCACCTCGAATGAGCAGTTCTTC.

Concerning this clone itself: Other DNA variants within this sample encode the same CDR3. The chain is built from TRBV7-9 and TRBJ2-7; unclear D gene. V gave up 5 bases and J gave up 5 bases, with 7 bases separating them. From germline, CDR1 is SEHNR and CDR2 FQNEAQ (reference sequence). This CDR3 is 11 amino acids long. Here the CDR3 reads CASSPSDEQYF. The CDR3 DNA reads as TGTGCCAGCAGCCCTTCGGACGAGCAGTACTTC.

The V gene is TRBV29-1, the J gene TRBJ2-1; TRBD2 is a possible D gene (6 bases). Germline V gene lookup returns CDR1 SQVTM and CDR2 ANQGSEA. The CDR3 totals 16 residues. V was trimmed by 1 base and J by 0 bases, leaving 13 bases between them. The chain's CDR3 is CSVEGLASSSYNEQFF. In DNA form, the CDR3 reads TGCAGCGTTGAAGGCCTAGCGTCAAGCTCCTACAATGAGCAGTTCTTC.

The chain has TRBV7-9 and TRBJ2-1, with D perhaps TRBD1 (5 bases). The CDR3 length is 16 residues. Germline-derived CDR1 and CDR2 are SEHNR and FQNEAQ (reference sequence). V dropped 4 bases and J dropped 6 bases, with 19 bases sitting between them. Written as DNA, the CDR3 is TGTGCCAGCAGCTATGCCCCTCGGGCTAGGGGCAATGAGCAGTTCTTC. Translation gives CASSYAPRARGNEQFF. Supplemented by reference TRBV7-9 and TRBJ2-1, the full variable domain reads DTGVSQNPRHKITKRGQNVTFRCDPISEHNRLYWYRQTLGQGPEFLTYFQNEAQLEKSRLLSDRFSAERPKGSFSTLEIQRTEQGDSAMYLCASSYAPRARGNEQFFGPGTRLTVL.

The V and J genes are TRBV19 and TRBJ1-2; 7 positions match TRBD1. Trimming at V came to 9 bases and at J to 6 bases, leaving 10 bases not matched to a gene. This CDR3 has 13 amino acids. Germline assignment: CDR1 LNHDA and CDR2 SQIVND (reference sequence). The CDR3 DNA follows: TGTGCCAGCGCCCGACAGGGAATGGATGGCTACACCTTC. Protein: CASARQGMDGYTF.

V usage is TRBV5-6 and J usage is TRBJ2-7, with 10 bases fitting TRBD2. The germline gives CDR1 SGHDT, CDR2 YYEEEE. V was pared by 4 bases and J by 4 bases, with 2 bases of the junction left unmatched. The CDR3 runs 13 residues. The CDR3 DNA reads TGTGCCAGCAGCAGGACTAGCGGTTACGAGCAGTACTTC. Protein: CASSRTSGYEQYF. Variable domain in full (rest from reference TRBV5-6 and TRBJ2-7): DAGVTQSPTHLIKTRGQQVTLRCSPKSGHDTVSWYQQALGQGPQFIFQYYEEEERQRGNFPDRFSGHQFPNYSSELNVNALLLGDSALYLCASSRTSGYEQYFGPGTRLTVT.

This rearrangement joins TRBV7-9 to TRBJ2-1; the D is unclear. The CDR3 consists of 13 residues. Deletions cut 1 base from V and 4 bases from J, with 5 bases between. Looked up from germline, CDR1 is SEHNR and CDR2 is FQNEAQ (reference sequence). This CDR3 reads CASSLEEYNEQFF. The CDR3, as DNA: TGTGCCAGCAGCTTAGAGGAGTACAATGAGCAGTTCTTC.

This chain uses TRBV9 with TRBJ2-7; TRBD2 might be the D (5 bases). CDR3 size: 13 residues. Germline V lookup: CDR1 SGDLS, CDR2 YYNGEE. The ends were cut back, 5 bases at V and 1 base at J, with 10 bases in the middle. The CDR3 loop reads CASSEGSSYEQYF. The CDR3 DNA sequence: TGTGCCAGCAGTGAGGGCAGTTCCTACGAGCAGTACTTC.

The CDR3 nucleotides are TGTGCCTGGAGTGTTTGGGTGGGCACTGAAGCTTTCTTT. Amino acid sequence: CAWSVWVGTEAFF. The chain carries TRBV30 and TRBJ1-1; D is unclear. The CDR3 is 13 residues long. CDR1 and CDR2 (germline): GTSNPN, SVGIG (reference sequence). The V end lost 0 bases, the J end lost 4 bases, and 9 bases lay between the germline ends.

This clone was picked up one time. The V call is TRBV13, the J call TRBJ2-1, with D uncertain. This CDR3 is built from 13 residues. Trimming cost V 2 bases and J 4 bases, with 6 bases left between them. Germline V gene lookup returns CDR1 PRHDT and CDR2 FYEKMQ (reference sequence). Here the CDR3 DNA reads TGTGCCAGCAGCTTAACACGTTACAATGAGCAGTTCTTC. Translation: CASSLTRYNEQFF.

Remarks on this clone: The sample carries other DNA sequences with the same CDR3. The gene calls are TRBV27 and TRBJ2-7; D not resolved. CDR3 size: 14 residues. Germline V gene data show CDR1 as MNHEY and CDR2 as SMNVEV (reference sequence). Trimming removed 3 bases at V and 0 bases at J, with 9 bases between. CDR3 nucleotide sequence: TGTGCCAGCAGTTTGGGCCGGAGCTCCTACGAGCAGTACTTC. Its translation is CASSLGRSSYEQYF.

This chain joins TRBV6-6 and TRBJ2-2; D unresolved. This CDR3 comprises 11 residues. Germline CDR1 reads MNHNY; CDR2 reads SVGAGI (reference sequence). The V end was cut by 7 bases, the J end by 5 bases, with 5 bases between. The CDR3 coding sequence is TGTGCCAGCACCGCTACCGGGGAGCTGTTTTTT. Its translation: CASTATGELFF.

This chain links TRBV6-5 with TRBJ1-5, with D tentatively TRBD1 (6 bases). This CDR3 contains 15 residues. V lost 6 bases and J 0 bases, leaving 12 bases between the germline ends. Germline lookup yields CDR1 MNHEY and CDR2 SVGAGI. The CDR3 sequence is CASRKAGDSNQPQHF. Written as DNA, the CDR3 is TGTGCCAGCAGAAAAGCAGGGGATAGCAATCAGCCCCAGCATTTT.

The V gene is TRBV2, the J gene TRBJ1-5, with D perhaps TRBD1 (5 bases). Germline CDR1 is SNHLY and CDR2 is FYNNEI. There are 19 residues in the CDR3. V was cut by 6 bases and J by 0 bases, with 24 bases left in between. CDR3: CASRETAEYRGNSNQPQHF. The DNA for the CDR3 is TGTGCCAGCAGAGAGACCGCAGAATACCGGGGGAATAGCAATCAGCCCCAGCATTTT.

The CDR3 loop reads CATSRSGQTNEKLFF. CDR3 sequence (DNA): TGTGCCACCAGCCGGAGTGGGCAGACGAATGAAAAACTGTTTTTT. The chain joins TRBV15 to TRBJ1-4; D is uncertain. The CDR3 runs 15 residues. In germline, CDR1 is LNHNV, CDR2 YYDKDF (reference sequence). The ends were cut back, 5 bases at V and 5 bases at J, with 15 bases in the middle.

The V and J genes are TRBV9 and TRBJ2-2; 9 bases align to TRBD1. The CDR3 contains 15 residues. The V gene end was trimmed by 5 bases and the J gene end by 6 bases; junction bases not matched to a gene: 8. Per the germline V gene, CDR1 is SGDLS and CDR2 is YYNGEE. The CDR3 here is CASRRDREASGELFF. DNA for the CDR3: TGTGCCAGCAGACGGGACAGGGAGGCCTCCGGGGAGCTGTTTTTT.

This chain connects TRBV6-5 to TRBJ1-1, with TRBD1 as a possible D gene (6 bases). Germline CDR1 and CDR2: MNHEY and SVGAGI. The CDR3 runs to 16 residues. Deletions cut 0 bases from V and 1 base from J, with 12 bases between. CDR3 loop: CASSYSAGAENTEAFF. The DNA for the CDR3 is TGTGCCAGCAGTTACTCGGCAGGGGCCGAGAACACTGAAGCTTTCTTT.

This clone has more than one count but fewer than ten. The V call is TRBV15, the J call TRBJ2-5; D call uncertain. Trimming removed 0 bases at V and 1 base at J, with 9 bases between. The CDR3 sequence is 15 residues long. Germline loops: CDR1 LNHNV, CDR2 YYDKDF (reference sequence). This CDR3 reads CATSRENRIQETQYF. As DNA, the CDR3 is TGTGCCACCAGCAGAGAAAACAGAATCCAAGAGACCCAGTACTTC.

V and J are TRBV2 and TRBJ1-5; unclear D gene. This CDR3 comprises 14 residues. V was pared by 3 bases and J by 1 base, with 7 bases between. The germline V gene encodes CDR1 SNHLY and CDR2 FYNNEI. The CDR3 region has the DNA TGTGCCAGCAGTGATGACGACAGCAATCAGCCCCAGCATTTT. Protein product: CASSDDDSNQPQHF.

V usage is TRBV10-3 and J usage is TRBJ2-1; 14 bases are shared with TRBD2. CDR3 length: 16 amino acids. Unmatched junction bases numbered 6, after V lost 6 bases and J lost 5 bases. Germline V gene lookup returns CDR1 ENHRY and CDR2 SYGVKD. Written as DNA, the CDR3 is TGTGCCATCAGCCCGACTAGCGGGAGGGCAGACAATGAGCAGTTCTTC. Its translation: CAISPTSGRADNEQFF.

V and J are TRBV2 and TRBJ1-5; weak D call: TRBD1 (5 bases). V shed 6 bases and J shed 5 bases, with 20 bases lying between them. There are 16 residues in the CDR3. From germline, CDR1 is SNHLY and CDR2 FYNNEI. The chain's CDR3 is CASSAPAGWRDQPQHF. In DNA, the CDR3 is TGTGCCAGCAGCGCACCCGCAGGGTGGCGGGATCAGCCCCAGCATTTT. Variable domain in full (rest from reference TRBV2 and TRBJ1-5): EPEVTQTPSHQVTQMGQEVILRCVPISNHLYFYWYRQILGQKVEFLVSFYNNEISEKSEIFDDQFSVERPDGSNFTLKIRSTKLEDSAMYFCASSAPAGWRDQPQHFGDGTRLSIL.

Note on this clone: Other DNA sequences in the sample encode the same CDR3. The rearrangement links TRBV6-5 to TRBJ2-7; D is unclear. V was cut by 2 bases and J by 4 bases, with 9 bases left in between. Per germline, CDR1 MNHEY and CDR2 SVGAGI. This CDR3 region has 13 residues. CDR3 sequence: CASSYGVSYEQYF. CDR3 sequence (DNA): TGTGCCAGCAGTTACGGGGTTTCGTACGAGCAGTACTTC.

This clone was seen a single time. The rearrangement joins TRBV7-9 to TRBJ2-1; 11 positions match TRBD2. Germline CDR1 and CDR2: SEHNR and FQNEAQ (reference sequence). With V trimmed by 5 bases and J by 7 bases, 7 bases remained unmatched. The CDR3 has 15 residues. The CDR3 region is CASSPTSGIFNEQFF. The DNA of the CDR3 is TGTGCCAGCAGCCCGACTAGCGGGATTTTTAATGAGCAGTTCTTC.

CDR3 amino acids: CASSILGLQSEQFF. The CDR3 nucleotides read TGTGCCAGTAGTATTCTAGGACTTCAATCCGAGCAGTTCTTC. The V and J genes are TRBV19 and TRBJ2-1; D might be TRBD2 (5 bases). CDR3 length: 14 amino acids. Germline-derived CDR1 and CDR2 are LNHDA and SQIVND (reference sequence). The V and J ends lost 3 bases and 10 bases respectively, with 16 bases between them.

The chain couples TRBV5-4 to TRBJ2-7, with 7 bases identical to TRBD1. V gave up 2 bases and J gave up 0 bases; unmatched junction bases: 2. This CDR3 has 14 amino acids. CDR1 and CDR2 (germline): SGHNT, YYREEE (reference sequence). DNA of the CDR3: TGTGCCAGCAGCTTCAAGGGGGCCTCCTACGAGCAGTACTTC. It translates to CASSFKGASYEQYF.